Presented here are 31 T cell receptor beta chains from one specimen sequenced in a study of radiotherapy plus CTLA-4 blockade in lung cancer. TCRdb's copy holds only in-frame clones and misses some; the assay was immunoSEQ multiplex PCR. The table lists tens of thousands of clones, less than 85% of them singletons, with 8.3% in the top ten. Specimen: peripheral blood, collected from a patient treated with radiotherapy plus ipilimumab. These receptors originate from a human donor with non-small cell lung cancer who had stable disease on radiotherapy plus ipilimumab.

V is TRBV10-3 and J is TRBJ1-5, with a tentative D call TRBD1 (5 bases). The CDR3 is made up of 14 amino acids. Germline V gives CDR1 ENHRY, CDR2 SYGVKD. V was trimmed by 4 bases and J by 4 bases, leaving 11 bases between them. CDR3 residues: CAISGEGRNQPQHF. The CDR3 coding sequence is TGTGCCATCAGTGGTGAGGGACGGAATCAGCCCCAGCATTTT.

This chain joins TRBV2 and TRBJ1-1; 9 nucleotides agree with TRBD1. V dropped 6 bases and J dropped 4; count of bases not matched to a gene: 6. The CDR3 totals 14 residues. Germline V gene sequence: CDR1 SNHLY, CDR2 FYNNEI. The CDR3 spells CASSTTGGRTEAFF. CDR3 nucleotide sequence: TGTGCCAGCAGCACAACAGGGGGCCGCACTGAAGCTTTCTTT.

The rearrangement links TRBV27 to TRBJ2-5; D not resolved. V dropped 5 bases and J dropped 4 bases, with 14 bases sitting between them. Germline-derived CDR1 and CDR2 are MNHEY and SMNVEV (reference sequence). This CDR3 spans 14 amino acids. In DNA form, the CDR3 reads TGTGCCAGCAGTCCCATAGGGTTTCGAGAGACCCAGTACTTC. This codes for CASSPIGFRETQYF.

With respect to this clone: Distinct nucleotide sequences in the sample also encode this CDR3. The J gene is TRBJ1-5, the V gene TRBV15, with D hard to call. This CDR3 is built from 14 residues. V lost 3 bases and J lost 4, with 10 bases in between. Germline assignment: CDR1 LNHNV and CDR2 YYDKDF (reference sequence). CDR3 in DNA: TGTGCCACCAGCAGCCGGCAAGGAAATCAGCCCCAGCATTTT. This translates into CATSSRQGNQPQHF.

V usage is TRBV6-6 and J usage is TRBJ2-5, with a possible D match to TRBD1 (6 bases). The germline CDR1 and CDR2 sequences are MNHNY and SVGAGI (reference sequence). The V and J ends lost 0 bases and 5 bases respectively, with 13 bases between them. This CDR3 has 15 amino acids. CDR3 protein: CASSYSRQGWETQYF. CDR3 in DNA: TGTGCCAGCAGTTACTCACGCCAGGGGTGGGAGACCCAGTACTTC.

This chain joins TRBV7-7 and TRBJ2-3; no clear D gene. This CDR3 has 13 residues. CDR1 and CDR2 (germline): SSHAT, FNYEAQ (reference sequence). Trimming pared 1 base from V and 3 bases from J, leaving 5 bases between. The CDR3 loop reads CASSLGTTDTQYF. Written as DNA, the CDR3 is TGTGCCAGCAGCTTAGGAACGACAGATACGCAGTATTTT.

There are a few counts of this clone. The chain links TRBV11-2 to TRBJ2-1; possibly TRBD1 for D (6 bases). Trimming pared 3 bases from V and 7 bases from J, leaving 13 bases between. Germline CDR1 SGHAT, CDR2 FQNNGV. The length of the CDR3 is 14 residues. CDR3: CASSFWGTLNEQFF. The CDR3 DNA is TGTGCCAGCAGCTTCTGGGGGACATTGAATGAGCAGTTCTTC. Full variable domain (remainder filled in from reference TRBV11-2 and TRBJ2-1): EAGVAQSPRYKIIEKRQSVAFWCNPISGHATLYWYQQILGQGPKLLIQFQNNGVVDDSQLPKDRFSAERLKGVDSTLKIQPAKLEDSAVYLCASSFWGTLNEQFFGPGTRLTVL.

The rearrangement joins TRBV7-8 to TRBJ2-7; TRBD1 agrees at 7 bases. V trimming: 4 bases; J trimming: 2 bases; junction bases outside the gene matches: 5. CDR1 and CDR2 from the germline V gene are SGHVS and FQNEAQ. There are 14 residues in the CDR3. CDR3 protein: CASSSTGNAYEQYF. DNA of the CDR3: TGTGCCAGCAGCTCGACAGGGAATGCCTACGAGCAGTACTTC.

This rearrangement joins TRBV12-5 to TRBJ1-6; the D gene is possibly TRBD1 (5 bases). In germline, CDR1 is LGHNT, CDR2 FRNRAP. V lost 1 base and J lost 10, with 11 bases in between. The CDR3 runs 14 residues. In DNA, the CDR3 is TGTGCTAGTGGTTTGGGGGACGGCCTCTCACCCCTCCACTTT. It codes for CASGLGDGLSPLHF.

The J gene is TRBJ1-2, the V gene TRBV6-1; possible D gene TRBD1, 5 bases. From germline, CDR1 is MNHNS and CDR2 SASEGT. This CDR3 region has 15 residues. Between the trimmed V and J ends, which lost 0 bases and 0 bases, there was a span of 8 bases. For the CDR3, the DNA is TGTGCCAGCAGTGAAGCGCAGGGATCTAACTATGGCTACACCTTC. It specifies CASSEAQGSNYGYTF.

This clone was observed a few times. V is TRBV10-3 and J is TRBJ2-3; weak D call: TRBD1 (6 bases). Trimming shortened V by 2 bases and J by 7 bases, and 10 bases separated the two germline ends. Germline V lookup: CDR1 ENHRY, CDR2 SYGVKD. The CDR3 extends over 13 amino acids. The CDR3 is CAISEPDSYTQYF. CDR3 in DNA: TGTGCCATCAGTGAGCCGGACAGCTATACGCAGTATTTT.

The genes are TRBV6-6 and TRBJ2-4; 7 bases line up with TRBD2. V shed 0 bases, J shed 4 bases, and the junction held 6 bases outside the gene matches. The CDR3 runs to 16 residues. The germline V gene encodes CDR1 MNHNY and CDR2 SVGAGI (reference sequence). The DNA for the CDR3 is TGTGCCAGCAGTTACTCGAGGGAGGGGATGAAAAACATTCAGTACTTC. This encodes CASSYSREGMKNIQYF.

V and J are TRBV14 and TRBJ1-1; D may be TRBD1 (5 bases). The CDR3 runs to 14 residues. V lost 5 bases and J 3 bases, leaving 13 bases between the germline ends. Germline V CDR1 and CDR2: SGHDN, FVKESK. The CDR3 protein is CASSAGRGYTEAFF. The CDR3 nucleotides are TGTGCCAGCAGCGCCGGCCGGGGCTACACTGAAGCTTTCTTT.

The V call is TRBV6-5, the J call TRBJ1-1; TRBD1 might be the D (5 bases). The V gene lost 0 bases and the J gene lost 11 bases, with 13 bases spanning the gap. Germline V lookup: CDR1 MNHEY, CDR2 SVGAGI. The CDR3 extends over 13 amino acids. CDR3 sequence reads: CASSYSRGADAFF. CDR3 bases: TGTGCCAGCAGTTACTCAAGAGGGGCGGATGCTTTCTTT.

The chain combines TRBV7-9 with TRBJ1-2; 8 nucleotides align to TRBD1. There are 12 residues in the CDR3. Germline lookup yields CDR1 SEHNR and CDR2 FQNEAQ (reference sequence). V gave up 3 bases and J gave up 8 bases; unmatched junction bases: 2. In DNA form, the CDR3 reads TGTGCCAGCAGCTTGGACAGGGAGGGCTACACCTTC. Amino acids: CASSLDREGYTF.

CDR3 nucleotides: TGTGCCAGCAGCGTACAGGTAAAAAGCACAGATACGCAGTATTTT. This encodes CASSVQVKSTDTQYF. The chain uses TRBV9 and TRBJ2-3; D remains ambiguous. Germline V lookup: CDR1 SGDLS, CDR2 YYNGEE. There are 15 residues in the CDR3. V was cut by 1 base and J by 0 bases, with 9 bases left in between.

This clone was seen once. The chain recombines TRBV5-8 with TRBJ1-1, with 9 bases identical to TRBD1. V was clipped by 4 bases and J by 4 bases; unmatched bases: 8. Germline CDR1 SGHTS, CDR2 YDEGEE. The CDR3 is made up of 15 amino acids. Here the CDR3 DNA reads TGTGCCAGCAGCCTAGCGGACAGGGGATTCACTGAAGCTTTCTTT. It specifies CASSLADRGFTEAFF.

This clone occurred a few times. The rearrangement joins TRBV5-1 to TRBJ1-2, with D possibly matching TRBD1 (5 bases). CDR3 length: 13 residues. Between the trimmed V and J ends, which lost 4 bases and 8 bases, there was a span of 15 bases. CDR1 and CDR2 (germline): SGHRS, YFSETQ. The CDR3 sequence: CASSLDIDGGYTF. DNA for the CDR3: TGCGCCAGCAGCCTGGACATCGACGGCGGCTACACCTTC.

The J gene is TRBJ2-1, the V gene TRBV30, with TRBD1 matching 11 bases. The CDR3 is 15 amino acids. Germline-derived CDR1 and CDR2 are GTSNPN and SVGIG (reference sequence). V dropped 2 bases and J dropped 8; count of bases not matched to a gene: 8. CDR3 in amino acids: CAWSRGQGAYDEQFF. The CDR3 DNA reads TGTGCCTGGAGTCGAGGACAGGGGGCTTACGATGAGCAGTTCTTC.

This chain links TRBV10-3 with TRBJ1-2; D gene uncertain. CDR1 is ENHRY and CDR2 is SYGVKD in the germline V gene. CDR3 length: 14 amino acids. V lost 4 bases to trimming and J lost 6 bases, with 15 bases between them. Here the CDR3 reads CAISGEGTGHGYTF. Written as DNA, the CDR3 is TGTGCCATCAGTGGGGAGGGTACGGGTCATGGCTACACCTTC.

The rearrangement links TRBV7-9 to TRBJ2-5; TRBD1 agrees at 8 bases. The CDR3 has 14 amino acids. With V trimmed by 1 base and J by 4 bases, 2 bases remained unmatched. The germline V gene has CDR1 SEHNR and CDR2 FQNEAQ (reference sequence). CDR3 amino acids: CASSLGQGIETQYF. For the CDR3, the DNA is TGTGCCAGCAGCTTAGGACAGGGGATAGAGACCCAGTACTTC.

The chain combines TRBV5-1 with TRBJ1-1; D is ambiguous. V was cut by 4 bases and J by 1 base, with 5 bases left in between. Germline V gene data show CDR1 as SGHRS and CDR2 as YFSETQ. The CDR3 is made up of 12 amino acids. DNA of the CDR3: TGCGCCAGCAGCGACCGGAACACTGAAGCTTTCTTT. Amino acid sequence: CASSDRNTEAFF. Full variable domain (remainder filled in from reference TRBV5-1 and TRBJ1-1): KAGVTQTPRYLIKTRGQQVTLSCSPISGHRSVSWYQQTPGQGLQFLFEYFSETQRNKGNFPGRFSGRQFSNSRSEMNVSTLELGDSALYLCASSDRNTEAFFGQGTRLTVV.

This clone came up a few times. J is TRBJ1-2 and V is TRBV7-2, with D perhaps matching TRBD1 (5 bases). The ends were cut back, 7 bases at V and 7 bases at J, with 13 bases in the middle. CDR1 is SGHTA and CDR2 is FQGNSA in the germline V gene. There are 12 residues in the CDR3. This CDR3 reads CASTQGFAGYTF. The CDR3 DNA follows: TGTGCCAGCACCCAGGGCTTTGCTGGCTACACCTTC.

The chain employs TRBV5-1 and TRBJ1-4; perhaps TRBD1 as D (5 bases). Deletions cut 4 bases from V and 10 bases from J, with 20 bases between. Germline CDR1 SGHRS, CDR2 YFSETQ. The CDR3 runs to 15 residues. The chain's CDR3 is CASSPDPGTPGKLFF. The CDR3, as DNA: TGCGCCAGCAGCCCGGACCCAGGGACCCCAGGAAAACTGTTTTTT.

This chain uses TRBV6-5 with TRBJ2-1; 11 bases match TRBD2. Per germline, CDR1 MNHEY and CDR2 SVGAGI. This CDR3 is 14 amino acids long. The ends lost 8 bases at V and 4 bases at J; junction bases unmatched: 4. Here the CDR3 reads CASGRLAGYNEQFF. DNA for the CDR3: TGTGCCAGCGGCAGACTAGCGGGGTACAATGAGCAGTTCTTC.

This clone was counted only a few times. The gene calls are TRBV5-1 and TRBJ1-6; D call uncertain. CDR1 is SGHRS, CDR2 YFSETQ, per germline. This CDR3 is built from 15 residues. The ends were cut back, 0 bases at V and 3 bases at J, with 7 bases in the middle. The CDR3 DNA is TGCGCCAGCAGCTTGGCCCCGGGCTATAATTCACCCCTCCACTTT. Translation gives CASSLAPGYNSPLHF. The full variable domain, rest sourced from reference TRBV5-1 and TRBJ1-6, is KAGVTQTPRYLIKTRGQQVTLSCSPISGHRSVSWYQQTPGQGLQFLFEYFSETQRNKGNFPGRFSGRQFSNSRSEMNVSTLELGDSALYLCASSLAPGYNSPLHFGNGTRLTVT.

V gene TRBV11-2 combines with J gene TRBJ1-1; maybe TRBD1 (6 bases). In germline, CDR1 is SGHAT, CDR2 FQNNGV. This CDR3 comprises 16 residues. Deletions cut 7 bases from V and 4 bases from J, with 22 bases between. Here the CDR3 reads CASTVGAAWYGTEAFF. The CDR3 nucleotides are TGTGCCAGCACCGTGGGGGCCGCTTGGTACGGCACTGAAGCTTTCTTT.

The rearrangement links TRBV7-2 to TRBJ1-1; no firm D call. V gave up 5 bases and J gave up 3 bases, with 16 bases separating them. This CDR3 comprises 15 residues. The germline CDR1 and CDR2 sequences are SGHTA and FQGNSA. The CDR3: CASSPRYPGDTEAFF. The CDR3 nucleotides read TGTGCCAGCAGCCCCCGTTATCCGGGAGACACTGAAGCTTTCTTT.

The chain is built from TRBV5-6 and TRBJ2-7, with TRBD1 matching 10 bases. V lost 4 bases to trimming and J lost 0 bases; unmatched junction nucleotides: 4. Germline V gene sequence: CDR1 SGHDT, CDR2 YYEEEE. The CDR3 spans 15 residues. The CDR3 reads CASSRTGGASYEQYV. The CDR3 DNA follows: TGTGCCAGCAGCCGGACAGGGGGAGCCTCCTACGAGCAGTACGTC.

The chain couples TRBV5-6 to TRBJ1-5, with TRBD1 as a possible D gene (5 bases). Per germline, CDR1 SGHDT and CDR2 YYEEEE. The CDR3 length is 12 residues. The V gene lost 4 bases and the J gene lost 9 bases, with 11 bases spanning the gap. In DNA, the CDR3 is TGTGCCAGCAGCCCTGGGGCGGGGCCCCAGCATTTT. The encoded protein is CASSPGAGPQHF.

The chain recombines TRBV7-3 with TRBJ2-3, with TRBD1 as a possible D gene (5 bases). Germline CDR1 SGHTA, CDR2 FQGTGA. V lost 4 bases to trimming and J lost 2 bases, with 13 bases between them. CDR3 length: 15 amino acids. Here the CDR3 reads CASSSRAGSTDTQYF. CDR3 bases: TGTGCCAGCAGCTCCAGGGCAGGTTCCACAGATACGCAGTATTTT.